Sequencing of this T cell receptor (beta chain) was carried out in a study of T cells in Graves' hyperthyroidism and ophthalmopathy. Study at large: At the time of initial diagnosis and before any treatment, peripheral blood was collected. The study's findings and limits: Researchers found most expanded thyroid clonotypes above 0.001 in blood as well.

There were TCR beta CDR3 regions amplified from RNA transcripts. During a first-round RT-PCR of the TCR CDR3, the HTBI primer set was used. TCRdb reanalysed the multiplex PCR reads using MiXCR and keeps one entry per CDR3 protein. The sample includes 550,000 to 650,000 distinct CDR3 sequences, roughly 14% of them seen just once. It was at first hyperthyroidism diagnosis, before any ophthalmopathy symptoms, that the blood sample was taken. Germline values: CDR1 KGHDR, CDR2 SFDVKD. The CDR3 length is 15 residues. V lost 4 bases to trimming and J lost 4 bases, with 13 bases between them. Notes on this clonotype: Its target is not known.

J is TRBJ2-1 and V is TRBV24-1; the D gene is possibly TRBD2 (6 bases). This sequence originates from a woman in her thirties with Graves' hyperthyroidism that later progressed to Graves' ophthalmopathy. The material sequenced was blood. The CDR3 DNA is TGTGCCACCAGTGAGACGGGAGTTGATTACAATGAGCAGTTCTTC. The encoded protein is CATSETGVDYNEQFF.